Detailed here is one TCR beta chain. RNA extraction gave at least 6 micrograms of total RNA per sample. This sample was taken from a study of blood T cells in healthy people across ages. Alongside a J-beta primer mix, a sample-barcoded 5' primer served in a second PCR lasting about 6 to 11 cycles. TCRdb fed the 5' RACE reads into MiXCR, producing one record per CDR3 protein. The sample lists 700,000 to 1,000,000 distinct CDR3 sequences, roughly 44% occurring once. The germline V gene has CDR1 SEHNR and CDR2 FQNEAQ (reference sequence). The CDR3 contains 15 residues. V lost 2 bases, J lost 3 bases, and 13 bases lay in between.

The receptor's source is a man between 60 and 75 years old in good health. The material sequenced was blood. The V call is TRBV7-9, the J call TRBJ1-1, with D maybe TRBD1 (5 bases). The CDR3 here is CASSLSSRADTEAFF. The CDR3 DNA reads TGTGCCAGCAGCTTATCGAGCAGGGCGGACACTGAAGCTTTCTTT.